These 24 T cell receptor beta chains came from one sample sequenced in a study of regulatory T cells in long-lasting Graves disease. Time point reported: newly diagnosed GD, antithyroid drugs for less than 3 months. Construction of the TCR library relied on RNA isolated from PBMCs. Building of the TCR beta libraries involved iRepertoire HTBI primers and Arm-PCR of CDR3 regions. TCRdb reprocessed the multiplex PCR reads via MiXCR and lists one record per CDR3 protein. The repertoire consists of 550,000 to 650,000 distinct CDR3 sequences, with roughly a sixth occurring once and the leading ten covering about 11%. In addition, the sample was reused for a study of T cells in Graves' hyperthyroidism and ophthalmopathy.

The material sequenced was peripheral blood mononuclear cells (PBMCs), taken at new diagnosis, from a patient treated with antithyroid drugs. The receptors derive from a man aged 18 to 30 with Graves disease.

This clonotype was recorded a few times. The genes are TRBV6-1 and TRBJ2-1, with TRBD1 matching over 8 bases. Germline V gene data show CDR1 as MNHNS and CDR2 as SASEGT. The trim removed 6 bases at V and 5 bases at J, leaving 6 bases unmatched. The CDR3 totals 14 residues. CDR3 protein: CASRRTGSHNEQFF. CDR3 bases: TGTGCCAGCAGGCGGACAGGGTCCCACAATGAGCAGTTCTTC.

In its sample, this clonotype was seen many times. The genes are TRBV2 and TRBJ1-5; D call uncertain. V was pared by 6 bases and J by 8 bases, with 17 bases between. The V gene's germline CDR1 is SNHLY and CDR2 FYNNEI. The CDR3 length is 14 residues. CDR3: CASRRRGLAEPQHF. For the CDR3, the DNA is TGTGCCAGCAGGCGTAGAGGACTTGCTGAGCCCCAGCATTTT.

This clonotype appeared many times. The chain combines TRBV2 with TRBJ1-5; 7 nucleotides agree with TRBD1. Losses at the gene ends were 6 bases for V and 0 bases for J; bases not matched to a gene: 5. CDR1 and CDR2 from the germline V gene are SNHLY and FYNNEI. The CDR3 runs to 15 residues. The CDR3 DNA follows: TGTGCCAGCAGAGGGGGCGATTATAGCAATCAGCCCCAGCATTTT. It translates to CASRGGDYSNQPQHF.

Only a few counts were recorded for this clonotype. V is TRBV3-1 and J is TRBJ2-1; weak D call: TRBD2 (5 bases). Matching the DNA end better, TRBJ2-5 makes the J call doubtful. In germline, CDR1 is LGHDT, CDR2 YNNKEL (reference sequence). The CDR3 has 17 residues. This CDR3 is CASSQHPLSGIQETQYF. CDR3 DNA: TGTGCCAGCAGCCAACACCCCCTATCGGGGATACAAGAGACCCAGTACTTC.

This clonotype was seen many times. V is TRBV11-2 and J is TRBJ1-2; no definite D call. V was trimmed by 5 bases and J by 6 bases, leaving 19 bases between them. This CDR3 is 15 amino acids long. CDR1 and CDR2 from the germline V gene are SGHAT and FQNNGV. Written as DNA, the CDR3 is TGTGCCAGCAGCACCACTTCAGTGGCCCGTGATGGCTACACCTTC. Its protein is CASSTTSVARDGYTF.

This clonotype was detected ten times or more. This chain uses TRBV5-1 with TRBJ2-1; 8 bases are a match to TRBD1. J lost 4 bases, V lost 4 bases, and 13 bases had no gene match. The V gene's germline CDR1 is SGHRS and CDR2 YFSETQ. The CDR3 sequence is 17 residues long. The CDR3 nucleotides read TGCGCCAGCAGCAATCCGGGAACAGGGGGGTTTTACAATGAGCAGTTCTTC. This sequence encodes CASSNPGTGGFYNEQFF.

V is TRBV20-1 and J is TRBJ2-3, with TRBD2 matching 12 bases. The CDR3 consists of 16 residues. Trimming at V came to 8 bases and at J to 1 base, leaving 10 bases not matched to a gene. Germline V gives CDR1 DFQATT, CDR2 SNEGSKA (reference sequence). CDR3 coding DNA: TGCAGTCAAGCCGGGACTAGCGGGCTGGGCACAGATACGCAGTATTTT. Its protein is CSQAGTSGLGTDTQYF.

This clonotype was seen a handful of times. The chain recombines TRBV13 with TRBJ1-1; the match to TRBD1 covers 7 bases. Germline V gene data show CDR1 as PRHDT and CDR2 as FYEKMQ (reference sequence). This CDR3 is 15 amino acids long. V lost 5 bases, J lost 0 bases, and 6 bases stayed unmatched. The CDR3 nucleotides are TGTGCCAGCAGCGCTTCCGGGACAGTGAACACTGAAGCTTTCTTT. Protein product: CASSASGTVNTEAFF.

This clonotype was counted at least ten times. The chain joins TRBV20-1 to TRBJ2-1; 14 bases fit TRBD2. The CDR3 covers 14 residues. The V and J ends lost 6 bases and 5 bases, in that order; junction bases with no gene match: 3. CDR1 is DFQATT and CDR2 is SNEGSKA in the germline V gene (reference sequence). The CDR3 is CSAAGLAGDNEQFF. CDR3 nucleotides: TGCAGTGCCGCGGGACTAGCGGGAGACAATGAGCAGTTCTTC.

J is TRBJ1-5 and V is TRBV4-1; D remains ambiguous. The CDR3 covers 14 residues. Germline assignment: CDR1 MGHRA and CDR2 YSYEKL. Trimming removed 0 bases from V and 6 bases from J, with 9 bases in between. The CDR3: CASSQDSGGQPQHF. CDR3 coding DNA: TGCGCCAGCAGCCAAGACAGTGGAGGTCAGCCCCAGCATTTT.

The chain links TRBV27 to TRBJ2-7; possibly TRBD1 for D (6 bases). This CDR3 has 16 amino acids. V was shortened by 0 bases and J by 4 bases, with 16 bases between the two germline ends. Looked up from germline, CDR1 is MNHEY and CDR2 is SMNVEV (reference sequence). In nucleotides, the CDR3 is TGTGCCAGCAGTTTATCTCTTGGGACACAGCTATACGAGCAGTACTTC. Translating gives CASSLSLGTQLYEQYF.

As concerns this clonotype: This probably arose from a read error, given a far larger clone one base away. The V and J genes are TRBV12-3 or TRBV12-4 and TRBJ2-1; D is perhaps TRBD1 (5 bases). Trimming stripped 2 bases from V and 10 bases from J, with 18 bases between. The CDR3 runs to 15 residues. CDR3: CASSLFGAGIGEQFF. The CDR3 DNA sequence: TGTGCCAGCAGTTTATTTGGAGCAGGGATAGGCGAGCAGTTCTTC.

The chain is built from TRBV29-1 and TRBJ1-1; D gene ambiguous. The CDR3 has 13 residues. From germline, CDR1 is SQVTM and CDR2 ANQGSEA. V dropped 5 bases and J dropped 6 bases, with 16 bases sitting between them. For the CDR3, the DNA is TGCAGCGTTCCCCGCCCCGGGCAGCCTGAAGCTTTCTTT. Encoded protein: CSVPRPGQPEAFF.

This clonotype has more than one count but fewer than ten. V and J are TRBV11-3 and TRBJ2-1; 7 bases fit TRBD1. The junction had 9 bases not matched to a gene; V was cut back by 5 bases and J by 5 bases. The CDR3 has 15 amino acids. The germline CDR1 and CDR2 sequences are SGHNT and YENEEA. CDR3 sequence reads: CASSPRDSLHNEQFF. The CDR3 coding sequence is TGTGCCAGCAGCCCACGGGACAGCCTACACAATGAGCAGTTCTTC.

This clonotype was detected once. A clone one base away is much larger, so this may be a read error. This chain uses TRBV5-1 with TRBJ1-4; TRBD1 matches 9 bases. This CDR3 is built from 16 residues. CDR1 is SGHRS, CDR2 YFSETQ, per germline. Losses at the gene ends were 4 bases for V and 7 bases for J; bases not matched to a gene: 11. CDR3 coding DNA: TGCGCCAGCAGCAACCCCCCCGGGACAGGGATTGAAAAACTGTTTTTT. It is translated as CASSNPPGTGIEKLFF. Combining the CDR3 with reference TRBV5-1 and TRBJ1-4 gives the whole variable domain KAGVTQTPRYLIKTRGQQVTLSCSPISGHRSVSWYQQTPGQGLQFLFEYFSETQRNKGNFPGRFSGRQFSNSRSEMNVSTLELGDSALYLCASSNPPGTGIEKLFFGSGTQLSVL.

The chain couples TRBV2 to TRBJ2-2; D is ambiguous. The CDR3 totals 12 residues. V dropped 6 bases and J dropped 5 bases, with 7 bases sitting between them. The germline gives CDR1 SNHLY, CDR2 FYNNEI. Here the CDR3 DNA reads TGTGCCAGCAGAGGGCAAACCGGGGAGCTGTTTTTT. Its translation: CASRGQTGELFF. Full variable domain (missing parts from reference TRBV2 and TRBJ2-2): EPEVTQTPSHQVTQMGQEVILRCVPISNHLYFYWYRQILGQKVEFLVSFYNNEISEKSEIFDDQFSVERPDGSNFTLKIRSTKLEDSAMYFCASRGQTGELFFGEGSRLTVL.

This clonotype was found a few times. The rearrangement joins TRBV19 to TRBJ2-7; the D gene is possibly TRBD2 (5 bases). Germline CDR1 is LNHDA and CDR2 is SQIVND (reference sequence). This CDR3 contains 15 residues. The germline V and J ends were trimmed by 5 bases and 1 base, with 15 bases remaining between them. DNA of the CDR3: TGTGCCAGTAGTCCCGAGGTGCGGGTATCCTACGAGCAGTACTTC. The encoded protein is CASSPEVRVSYEQYF. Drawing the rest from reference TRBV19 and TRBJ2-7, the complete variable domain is DGGITQSPKYLFRKEGQNVTLSCEQNLNHDAMYWYRQDPGQGLRLIYYSQIVNDFQKGDIAEGYSVSREKKESFPLTVTSAQKNPTAFYLCASSPEVRVSYEQYFGPGTRLTVT.

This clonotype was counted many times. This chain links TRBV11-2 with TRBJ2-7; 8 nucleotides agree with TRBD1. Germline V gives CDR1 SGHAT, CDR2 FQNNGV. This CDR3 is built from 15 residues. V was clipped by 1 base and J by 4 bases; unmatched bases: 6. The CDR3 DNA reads TGTGCCAGCAGCTTAGGACAGGGGCCCCTGTACGAGCAGTACTTC. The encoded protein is CASSLGQGPLYEQYF.

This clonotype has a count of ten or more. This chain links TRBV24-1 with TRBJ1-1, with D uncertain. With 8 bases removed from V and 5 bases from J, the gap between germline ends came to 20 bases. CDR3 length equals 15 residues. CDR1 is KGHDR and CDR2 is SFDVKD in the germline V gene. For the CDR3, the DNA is TGTGCCACCACTGCTGTCGGGCCTCGTGGGACTGAAGCTTTCTTT. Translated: CATTAVGPRGTEAFF.

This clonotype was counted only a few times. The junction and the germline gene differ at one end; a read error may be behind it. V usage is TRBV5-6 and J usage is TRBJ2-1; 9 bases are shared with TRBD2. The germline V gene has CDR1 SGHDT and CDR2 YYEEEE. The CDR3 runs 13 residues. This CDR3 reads CASSLGVRAGGLF. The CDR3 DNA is TGTGCCAGCAGCTTGGGGGTCCGAGCGGGAGGTCTCTTT.

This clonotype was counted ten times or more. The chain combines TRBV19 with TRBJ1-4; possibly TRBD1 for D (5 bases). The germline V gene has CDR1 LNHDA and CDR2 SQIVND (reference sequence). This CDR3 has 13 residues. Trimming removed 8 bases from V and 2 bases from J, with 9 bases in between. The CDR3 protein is CASGRQTNEKLFF. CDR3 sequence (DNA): TGTGCCAGTGGGCGACAGACTAATGAAAAACTGTTTTTT.

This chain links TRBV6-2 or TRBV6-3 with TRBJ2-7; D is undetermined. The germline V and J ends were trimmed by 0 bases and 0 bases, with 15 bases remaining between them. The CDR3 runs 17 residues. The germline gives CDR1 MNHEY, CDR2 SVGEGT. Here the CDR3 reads CASSYSARYYDSYEQYF. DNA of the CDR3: TGTGCCAGCAGTTACTCAGCACGGTACTACGACTCCTACGAGCAGTACTTC.

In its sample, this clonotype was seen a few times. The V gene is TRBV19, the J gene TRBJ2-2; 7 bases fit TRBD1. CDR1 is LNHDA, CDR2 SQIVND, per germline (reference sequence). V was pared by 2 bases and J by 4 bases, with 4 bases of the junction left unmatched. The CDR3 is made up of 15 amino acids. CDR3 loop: CASSINAGGTGELFF. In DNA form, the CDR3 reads TGTGCCAGTAGTATAAACGCAGGGGGCACCGGGGAGCTGTTTTTT.

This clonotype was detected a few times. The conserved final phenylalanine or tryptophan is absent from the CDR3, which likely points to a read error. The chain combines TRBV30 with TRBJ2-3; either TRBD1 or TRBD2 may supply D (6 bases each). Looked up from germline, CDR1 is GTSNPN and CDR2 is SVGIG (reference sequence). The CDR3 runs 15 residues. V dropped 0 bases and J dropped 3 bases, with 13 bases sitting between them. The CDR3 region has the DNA TGTGCCTGGAGTGTACGGGGGCGGGTTACAGATACGCAGTATCTT. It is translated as CAWSVRGRVTDTQYL.